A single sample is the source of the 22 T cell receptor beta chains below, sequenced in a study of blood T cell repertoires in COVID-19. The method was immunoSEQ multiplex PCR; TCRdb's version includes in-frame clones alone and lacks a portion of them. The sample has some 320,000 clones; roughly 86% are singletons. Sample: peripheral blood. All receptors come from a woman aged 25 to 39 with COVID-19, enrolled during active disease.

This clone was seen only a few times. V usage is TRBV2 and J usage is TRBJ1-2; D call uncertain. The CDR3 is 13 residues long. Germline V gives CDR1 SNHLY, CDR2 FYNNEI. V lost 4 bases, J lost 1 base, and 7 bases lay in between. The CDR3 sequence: CASSAGSNYGYTF. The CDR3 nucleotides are TGTGCCAGCAGTGCTGGTAGTAACTATGGCTACACCTTC.

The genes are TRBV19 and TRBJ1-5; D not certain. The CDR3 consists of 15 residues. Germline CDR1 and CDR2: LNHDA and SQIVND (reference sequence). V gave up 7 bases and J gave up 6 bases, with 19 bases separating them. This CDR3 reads CASIKSGRERQPQHF. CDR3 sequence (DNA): TGTGCCAGTATAAAATCCGGGCGGGAGCGTCAGCCCCAGCATTTT.

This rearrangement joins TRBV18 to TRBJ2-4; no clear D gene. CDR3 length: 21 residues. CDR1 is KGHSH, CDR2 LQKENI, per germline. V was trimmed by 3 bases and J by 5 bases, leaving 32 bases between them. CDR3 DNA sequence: TGTGCCAGCTCACCCCCGTCGACCGGGTCCCTCGTCCTATCTTGGCAAAACATTCAGTACTTC. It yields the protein CASSPPSTGSLVLSWQNIQYF.

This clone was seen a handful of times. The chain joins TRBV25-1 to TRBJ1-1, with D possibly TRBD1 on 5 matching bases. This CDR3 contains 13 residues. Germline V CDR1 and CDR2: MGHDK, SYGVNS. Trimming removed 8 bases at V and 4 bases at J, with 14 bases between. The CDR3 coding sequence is TGTGCCAGCGACAAGGGGATGGGCACTGAAGCTTTCTTT. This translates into CASDKGMGTEAFF.

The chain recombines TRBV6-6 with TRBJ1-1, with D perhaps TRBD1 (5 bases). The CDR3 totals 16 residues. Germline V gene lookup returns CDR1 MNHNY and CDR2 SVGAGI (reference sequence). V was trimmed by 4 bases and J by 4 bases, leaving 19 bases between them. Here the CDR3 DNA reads TGTGCCAGCAGTTCCCCTGGATCTGGGGGGAGCACTGAAGCTTTCTTT. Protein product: CASSSPGSGGSTEAFF.

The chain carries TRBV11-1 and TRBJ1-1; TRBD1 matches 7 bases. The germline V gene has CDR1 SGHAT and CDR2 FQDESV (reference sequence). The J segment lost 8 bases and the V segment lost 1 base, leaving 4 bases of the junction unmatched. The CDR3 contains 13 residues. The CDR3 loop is CASSLEWGQEAFF. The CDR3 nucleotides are TGTGCCAGCAGCTTAGAGTGGGGACAGGAAGCTTTCTTT.

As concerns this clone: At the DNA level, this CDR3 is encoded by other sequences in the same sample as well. Here the CDR3 reads CASSPGGNTEAFF. The CDR3 DNA sequence: TGTGCCAGCTCACCCGGAGGGAACACTGAAGCTTTCTTT. The chain recombines TRBV18 with TRBJ1-1; D is ambiguous. The CDR3 consists of 13 residues. Germline values: CDR1 KGHSH, CDR2 LQKENI. Trimming pared 3 bases from V and 1 base from J, leaving 6 bases between.

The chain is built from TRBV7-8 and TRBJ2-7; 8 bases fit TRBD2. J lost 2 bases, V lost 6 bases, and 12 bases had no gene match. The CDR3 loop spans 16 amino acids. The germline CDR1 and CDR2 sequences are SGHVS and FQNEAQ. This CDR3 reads CASSRQAASGPYEQYF. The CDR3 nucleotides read TGTGCCAGCAGTCGCCAAGCAGCTAGCGGGCCCTACGAGCAGTACTTC.

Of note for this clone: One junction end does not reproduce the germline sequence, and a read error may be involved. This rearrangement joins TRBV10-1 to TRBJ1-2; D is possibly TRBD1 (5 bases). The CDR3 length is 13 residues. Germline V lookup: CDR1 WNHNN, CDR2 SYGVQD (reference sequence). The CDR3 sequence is CASSDRDSYGFTF. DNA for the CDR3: TGCGCCAGCAGTGATCGGGACTCTTATGGCTTCACCTTC.

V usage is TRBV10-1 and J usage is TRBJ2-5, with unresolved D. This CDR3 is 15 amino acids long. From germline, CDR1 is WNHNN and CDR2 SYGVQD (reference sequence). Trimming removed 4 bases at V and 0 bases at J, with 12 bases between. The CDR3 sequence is CASSGGFPYQETQYF. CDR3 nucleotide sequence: TGCGCCAGCAGTGGAGGATTCCCGTACCAAGAGACCCAGTACTTC.

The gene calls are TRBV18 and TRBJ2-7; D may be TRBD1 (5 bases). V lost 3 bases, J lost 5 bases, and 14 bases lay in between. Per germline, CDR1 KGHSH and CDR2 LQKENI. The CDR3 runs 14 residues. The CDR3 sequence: CASSPGLGHNEQYF. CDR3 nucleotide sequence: TGTGCCAGCTCACCGGGGTTGGGGCACAACGAGCAGTACTTC.

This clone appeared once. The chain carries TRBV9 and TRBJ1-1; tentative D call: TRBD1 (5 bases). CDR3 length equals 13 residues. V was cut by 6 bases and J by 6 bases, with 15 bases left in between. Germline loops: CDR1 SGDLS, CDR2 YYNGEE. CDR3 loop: CASNYLGAAEAFF. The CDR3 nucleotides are TGTGCCAGCAACTACCTTGGGGCAGCTGAAGCTTTCTTT.

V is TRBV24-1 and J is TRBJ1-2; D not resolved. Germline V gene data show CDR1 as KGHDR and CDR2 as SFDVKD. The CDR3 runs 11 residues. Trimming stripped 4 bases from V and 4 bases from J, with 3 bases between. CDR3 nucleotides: TGTGCCACCAGTGACCTCTATGGCTACACCTTC. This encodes CATSDLYGYTF.

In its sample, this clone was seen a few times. The CDR3 loop is CASSEAGGDGYTF. CDR3 nucleotides: TGCGCCAGCAGTGAGGCTGGGGGGGATGGCTACACCTTC. This chain connects TRBV10-1 to TRBJ1-2; TRBD1 might be the D (5 bases). The ends were cut back, 2 bases at V and 6 bases at J, with 10 bases in the middle. Germline values: CDR1 WNHNN, CDR2 SYGVQD (reference sequence). The length of the CDR3 is 13 residues.

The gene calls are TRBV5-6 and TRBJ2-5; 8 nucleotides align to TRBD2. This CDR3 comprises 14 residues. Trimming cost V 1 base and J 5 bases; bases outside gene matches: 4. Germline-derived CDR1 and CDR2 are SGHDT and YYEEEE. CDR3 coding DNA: TGTGCCAGCAGCTTGCGGGGGGGCTCGGAGACCCAGTACTTC. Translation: CASSLRGGSETQYF.

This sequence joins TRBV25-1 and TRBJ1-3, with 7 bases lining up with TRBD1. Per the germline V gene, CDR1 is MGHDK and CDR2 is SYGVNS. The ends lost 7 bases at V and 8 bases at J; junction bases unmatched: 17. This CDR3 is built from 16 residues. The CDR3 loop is CASTRGGWQGDYTIYF. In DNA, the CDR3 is TGTGCCAGCACCCGAGGTGGTTGGCAGGGGGATTACACCATATATTTT.

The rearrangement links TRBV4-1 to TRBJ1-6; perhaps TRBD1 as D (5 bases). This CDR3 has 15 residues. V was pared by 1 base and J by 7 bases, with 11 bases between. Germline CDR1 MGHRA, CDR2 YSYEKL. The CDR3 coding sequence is TGCGCCAGCAGCCAAGGTTTCAGGGCGAATTCACCCCTCCACTTT. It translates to CASSQGFRANSPLHF.

CDR3 nucleotides: TGTGCCAGTAGTCCTTTAAGGGGTACTGAAGCTTTCTTT. This sequence encodes CASSPLRGTEAFF. The rearrangement uses TRBV19 and TRBJ1-1, with D maybe TRBD1 (5 bases). CDR1 and CDR2 from the germline V gene are LNHDA and SQIVND (reference sequence). This CDR3 is built from 13 residues. The V end lost 5 bases, the J end lost 5 bases, and 12 bases lay between the germline ends.

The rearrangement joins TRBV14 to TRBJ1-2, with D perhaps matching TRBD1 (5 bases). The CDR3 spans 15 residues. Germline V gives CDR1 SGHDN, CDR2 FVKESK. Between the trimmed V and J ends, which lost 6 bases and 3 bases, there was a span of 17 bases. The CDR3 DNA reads TGTGCCAGCAGTCCCACAAAGACAGCATACTATGGCTACACCTTC. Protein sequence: CASSPTKTAYYGYTF.

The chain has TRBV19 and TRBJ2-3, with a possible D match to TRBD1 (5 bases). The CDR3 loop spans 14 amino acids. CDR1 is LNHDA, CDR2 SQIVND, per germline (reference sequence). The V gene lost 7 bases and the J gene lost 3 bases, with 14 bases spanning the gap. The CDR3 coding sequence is TGTGCCAGTAAGAGACAGATTTCGACAGATACGCAGTATTTT. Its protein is CASKRQISTDTQYF.

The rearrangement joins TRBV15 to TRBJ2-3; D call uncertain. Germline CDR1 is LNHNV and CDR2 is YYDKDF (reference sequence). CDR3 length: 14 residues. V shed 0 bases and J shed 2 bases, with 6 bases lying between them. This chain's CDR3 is CATSRDGPTDTQYF. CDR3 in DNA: TGTGCCACCAGCAGAGATGGCCCCACAGATACGCAGTATTTT.

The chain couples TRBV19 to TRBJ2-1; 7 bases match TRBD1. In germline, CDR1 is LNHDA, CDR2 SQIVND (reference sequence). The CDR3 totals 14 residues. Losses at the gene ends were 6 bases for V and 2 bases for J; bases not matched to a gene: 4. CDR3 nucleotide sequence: TGTGCCAGTAGGACCGGGACAGCCTACAATGAGCAGTTCTTC. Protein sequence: CASRTGTAYNEQFF. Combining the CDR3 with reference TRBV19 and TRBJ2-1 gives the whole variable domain DGGITQSPKYLFRKEGQNVTLSCEQNLNHDAMYWYRQDPGQGLRLIYYSQIVNDFQKGDIAEGYSVSREKKESFPLTVTSAQKNPTAFYLCASRTGTAYNEQFFGPGTRLTVL.